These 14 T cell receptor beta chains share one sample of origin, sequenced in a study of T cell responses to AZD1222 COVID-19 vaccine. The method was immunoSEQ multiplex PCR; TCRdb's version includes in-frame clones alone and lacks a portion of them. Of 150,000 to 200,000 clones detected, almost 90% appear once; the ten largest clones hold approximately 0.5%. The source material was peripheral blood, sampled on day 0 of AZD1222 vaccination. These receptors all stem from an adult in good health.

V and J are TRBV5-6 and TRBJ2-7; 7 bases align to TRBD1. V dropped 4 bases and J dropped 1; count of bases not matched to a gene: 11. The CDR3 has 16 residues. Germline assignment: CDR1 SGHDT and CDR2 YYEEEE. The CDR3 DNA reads TGTGCCAGCAGCCCGCACTGGGACAGTCGATCCTACGAGCAGTACTTC. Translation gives CASSPHWDSRSYEQYF.

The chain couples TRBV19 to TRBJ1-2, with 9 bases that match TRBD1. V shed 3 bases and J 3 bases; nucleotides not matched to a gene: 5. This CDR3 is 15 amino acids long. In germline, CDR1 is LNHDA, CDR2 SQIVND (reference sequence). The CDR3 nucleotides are TGTGCCAGTAGTATTACAGGGGGCTTTGACTATGGCTACACCTTC. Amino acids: CASSITGGFDYGYTF.

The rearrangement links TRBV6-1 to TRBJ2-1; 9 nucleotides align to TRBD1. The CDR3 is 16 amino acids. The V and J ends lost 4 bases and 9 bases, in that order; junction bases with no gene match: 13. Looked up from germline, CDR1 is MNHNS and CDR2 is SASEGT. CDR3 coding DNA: TGTGCCAGCAGTGCAACGACAGGGGGGGCTACAAGTGAGCAGTTCTTC. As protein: CASSATTGGATSEQFF.

CDR3 amino acids: CASSDPTGFGANVLTF. CDR3 nucleotides: TGTGCCAGCAGTGACCCGACAGGGTTTGGGGCCAACGTCCTGACTTTC. The J gene is TRBJ2-6, the V gene TRBV25-1, with TRBD1 matching 7 bases. The V gene's germline CDR1 is MGHDK and CDR2 SYGVNS. V was pared by 3 bases and J by 3 bases, with 5 bases of the junction left unmatched. This CDR3 region has 16 residues.

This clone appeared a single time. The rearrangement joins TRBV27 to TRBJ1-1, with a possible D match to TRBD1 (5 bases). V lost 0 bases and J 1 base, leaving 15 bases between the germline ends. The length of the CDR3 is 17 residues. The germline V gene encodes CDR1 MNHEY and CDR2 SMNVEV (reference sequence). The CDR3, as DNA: TGTGCCAGCAGTTTATCCCGGACACAAATGAGGAACACTGAAGCTTTCTTT. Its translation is CASSLSRTQMRNTEAFF.

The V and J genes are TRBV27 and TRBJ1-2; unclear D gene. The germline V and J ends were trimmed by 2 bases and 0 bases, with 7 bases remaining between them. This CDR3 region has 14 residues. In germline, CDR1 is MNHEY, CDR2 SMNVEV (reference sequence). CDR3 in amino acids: CASSLSRSNYGYTF. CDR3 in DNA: TGTGCCAGCAGTTTAAGCCGCTCTAACTATGGCTACACCTTC.

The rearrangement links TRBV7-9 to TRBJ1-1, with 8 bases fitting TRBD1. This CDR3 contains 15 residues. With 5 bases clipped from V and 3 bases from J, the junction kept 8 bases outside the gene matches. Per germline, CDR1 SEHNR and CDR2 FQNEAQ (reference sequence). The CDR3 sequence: CASSTGQGRDTEAFF. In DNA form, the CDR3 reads TGTGCCAGCAGCACCGGACAGGGCCGCGACACTGAAGCTTTCTTT.

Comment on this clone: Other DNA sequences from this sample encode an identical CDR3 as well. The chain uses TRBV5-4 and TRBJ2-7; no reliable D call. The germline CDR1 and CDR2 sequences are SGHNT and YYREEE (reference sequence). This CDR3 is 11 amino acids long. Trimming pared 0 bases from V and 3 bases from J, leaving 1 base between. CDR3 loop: CASSLGYEQYF. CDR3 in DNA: TGTGCCAGCAGCTTGGGCTACGAGCAGTACTTC.

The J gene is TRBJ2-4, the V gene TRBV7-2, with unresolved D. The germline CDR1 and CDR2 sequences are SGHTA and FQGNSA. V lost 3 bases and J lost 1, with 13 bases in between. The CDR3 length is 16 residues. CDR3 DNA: TGTGCCAGCAGCTTGGAGAAATTTGGCGCCAAAAACATTCAGTACTTC. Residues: CASSLEKFGAKNIQYF.

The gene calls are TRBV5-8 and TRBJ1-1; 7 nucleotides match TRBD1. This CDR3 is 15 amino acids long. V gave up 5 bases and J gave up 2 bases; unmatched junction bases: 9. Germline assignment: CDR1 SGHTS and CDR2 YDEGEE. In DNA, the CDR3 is TGTGCCAGCAGTAATCGACAGGGTGGCAACACTGAAGCTTTCTTT. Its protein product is CASSNRQGGNTEAFF. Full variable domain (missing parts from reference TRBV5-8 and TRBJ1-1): EAGVTQSPTHLIKTRGQQATLRCSPISGHTSVYWYQQALGLGLQFLLWYDEGEERNRGNFPPRFSGRQFPNYSSELNVNALELEDSALYLCASSNRQGGNTEAFFGQGTRLTVV.

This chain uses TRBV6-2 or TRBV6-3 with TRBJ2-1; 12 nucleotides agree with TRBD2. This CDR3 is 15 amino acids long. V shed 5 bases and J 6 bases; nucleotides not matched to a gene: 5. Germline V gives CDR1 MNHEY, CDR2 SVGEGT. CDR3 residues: CASSLTSGGSNEQFF. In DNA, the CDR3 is TGTGCCAGCAGTCTGACTAGCGGGGGTTCCAATGAGCAGTTCTTC.

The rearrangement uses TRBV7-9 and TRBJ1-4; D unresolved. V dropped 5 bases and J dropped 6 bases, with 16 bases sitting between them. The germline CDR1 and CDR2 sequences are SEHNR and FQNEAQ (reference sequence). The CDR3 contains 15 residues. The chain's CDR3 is CASSDTRPMHEKLFF. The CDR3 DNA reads TGTGCCAGCAGCGACACTAGACCTATGCATGAAAAACTGTTTTTT.

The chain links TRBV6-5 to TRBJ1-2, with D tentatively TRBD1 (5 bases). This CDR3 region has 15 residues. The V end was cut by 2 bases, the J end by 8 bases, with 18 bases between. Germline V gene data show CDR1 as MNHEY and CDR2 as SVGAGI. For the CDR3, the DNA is TGTGCCAGCAGTTACCACCGTACCGGGACGGCAGGCTACACCTTC. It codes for CASSYHRTGTAGYTF.

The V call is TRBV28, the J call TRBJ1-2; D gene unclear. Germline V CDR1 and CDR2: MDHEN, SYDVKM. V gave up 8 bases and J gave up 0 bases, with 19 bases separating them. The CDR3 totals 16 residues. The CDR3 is CASLLGLASSNYGYTF. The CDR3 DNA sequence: TGTGCCAGCCTCCTTGGGCTTGCATCCTCTAACTATGGCTACACCTTC.